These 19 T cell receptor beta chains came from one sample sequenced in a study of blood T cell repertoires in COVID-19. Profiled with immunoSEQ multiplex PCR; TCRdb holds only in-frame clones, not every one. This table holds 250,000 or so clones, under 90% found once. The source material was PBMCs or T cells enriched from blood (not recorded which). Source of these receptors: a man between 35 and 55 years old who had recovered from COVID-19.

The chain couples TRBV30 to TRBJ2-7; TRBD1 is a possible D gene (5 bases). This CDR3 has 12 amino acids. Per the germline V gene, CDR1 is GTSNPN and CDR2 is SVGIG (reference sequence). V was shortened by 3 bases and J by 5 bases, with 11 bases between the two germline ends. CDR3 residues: CAWSRVSHEQYF. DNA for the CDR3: TGTGCCTGGAGCAGGGTTTCCCACGAGCAGTACTTC.

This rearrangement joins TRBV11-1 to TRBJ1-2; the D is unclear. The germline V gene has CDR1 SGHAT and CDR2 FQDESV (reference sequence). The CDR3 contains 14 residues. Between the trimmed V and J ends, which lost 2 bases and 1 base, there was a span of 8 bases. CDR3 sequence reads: CASSLNELNYGYTF. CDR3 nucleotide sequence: TGTGCCAGCAGCTTAAACGAACTTAACTATGGCTACACCTTC.

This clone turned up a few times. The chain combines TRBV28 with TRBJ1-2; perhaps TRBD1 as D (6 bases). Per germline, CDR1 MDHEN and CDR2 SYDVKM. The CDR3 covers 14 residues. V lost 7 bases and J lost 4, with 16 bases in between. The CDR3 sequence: CASTLDSRRYGYTF. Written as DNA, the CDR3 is TGTGCCAGCACTCTGGACAGTCGACGCTATGGCTACACCTTC.

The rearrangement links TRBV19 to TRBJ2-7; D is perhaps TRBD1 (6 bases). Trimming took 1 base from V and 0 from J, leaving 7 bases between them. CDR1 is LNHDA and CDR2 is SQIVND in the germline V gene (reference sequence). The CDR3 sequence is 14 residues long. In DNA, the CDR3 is TGTGCCAGTAGTATAGGGGACATCTCCTACGAGCAGTACTTC. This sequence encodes CASSIGDISYEQYF.

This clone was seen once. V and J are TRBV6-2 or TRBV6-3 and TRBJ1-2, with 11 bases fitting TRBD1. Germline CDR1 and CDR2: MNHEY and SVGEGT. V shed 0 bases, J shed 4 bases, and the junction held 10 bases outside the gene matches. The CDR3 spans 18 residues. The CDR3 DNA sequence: TGTGCCAGCAGTTACTCGTCGCGGGACAGGGGGAAACCCTATGGCTACACCTTC. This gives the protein CASSYSSRDRGKPYGYTF.

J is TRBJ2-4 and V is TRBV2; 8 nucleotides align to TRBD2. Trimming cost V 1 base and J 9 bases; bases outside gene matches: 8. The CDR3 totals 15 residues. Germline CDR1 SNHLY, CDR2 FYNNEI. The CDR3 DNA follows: TGTGCCAGCAGTGAAGACTCGGGGGGGCAATCCATTCAGTACTTC. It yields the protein CASSEDSGGQSIQYF.

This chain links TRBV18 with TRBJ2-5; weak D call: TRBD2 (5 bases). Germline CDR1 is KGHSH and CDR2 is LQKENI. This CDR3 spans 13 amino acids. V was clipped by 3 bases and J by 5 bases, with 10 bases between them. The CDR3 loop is CASSPGAPETQYF. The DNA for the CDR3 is TGTGCCAGCTCACCGGGAGCCCCGGAGACCCAGTACTTC.

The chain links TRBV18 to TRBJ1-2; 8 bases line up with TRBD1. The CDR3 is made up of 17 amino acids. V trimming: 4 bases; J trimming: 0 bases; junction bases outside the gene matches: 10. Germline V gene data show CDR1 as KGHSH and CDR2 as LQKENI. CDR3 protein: CASSRVDRADSNYGYTF. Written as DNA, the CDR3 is TGTGCCAGCTCACGCGTGGACAGGGCCGATTCTAACTATGGCTACACCTTC.

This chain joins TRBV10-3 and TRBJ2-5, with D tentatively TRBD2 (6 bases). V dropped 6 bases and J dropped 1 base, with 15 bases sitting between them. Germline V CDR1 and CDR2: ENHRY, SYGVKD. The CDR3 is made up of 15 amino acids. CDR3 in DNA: TGTGCCATCAGAGCGAGCGGGTTGGGCCAAGAGACCCAGTACTTC. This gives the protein CAIRASGLGQETQYF.

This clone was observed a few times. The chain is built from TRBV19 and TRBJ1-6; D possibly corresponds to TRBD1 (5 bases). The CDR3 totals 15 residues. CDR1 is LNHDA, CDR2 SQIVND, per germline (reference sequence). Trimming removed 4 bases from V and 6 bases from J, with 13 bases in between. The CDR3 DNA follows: TGTGCCAGTAGTAGTTCACAGGACGGTAATTCACCCCTCCACTTT. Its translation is CASSSSQDGNSPLHF.

This CDR3 reads CASSVTGNYNEQFF. CDR3 bases: TGTGCCAGTAGTGTTACAGGGAACTACAATGAGCAGTTCTTC. V and J are TRBV19 and TRBJ2-1; TRBD1 is a possible D gene (6 bases). V was trimmed by 5 bases and J by 3 bases, leaving 11 bases between them. Germline CDR1 is LNHDA and CDR2 is SQIVND (reference sequence). This CDR3 is 14 amino acids long.

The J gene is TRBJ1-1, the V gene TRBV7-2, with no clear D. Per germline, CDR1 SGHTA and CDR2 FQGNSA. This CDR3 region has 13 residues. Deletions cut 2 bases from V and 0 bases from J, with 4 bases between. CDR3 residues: CASSLFLNTEAFF. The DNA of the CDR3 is TGTGCCAGCAGCTTATTCTTGAACACTGAAGCTTTCTTT.

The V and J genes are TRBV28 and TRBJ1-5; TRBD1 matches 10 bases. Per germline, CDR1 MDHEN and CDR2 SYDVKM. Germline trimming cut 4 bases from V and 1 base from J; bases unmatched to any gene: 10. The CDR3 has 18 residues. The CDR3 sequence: CASSYRDRGIGSNQPQHF. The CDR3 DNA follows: TGTGCCAGCAGTTACCGGGACAGGGGCATTGGGAGCAATCAGCCCCAGCATTTT.

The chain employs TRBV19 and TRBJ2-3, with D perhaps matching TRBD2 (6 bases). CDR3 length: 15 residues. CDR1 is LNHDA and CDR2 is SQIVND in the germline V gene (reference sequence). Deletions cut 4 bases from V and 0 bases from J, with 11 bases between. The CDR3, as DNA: TGTGCCAGTAGTACCCGGACTACCAGCACAGATACGCAGTATTTT. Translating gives CASSTRTTSTDTQYF.

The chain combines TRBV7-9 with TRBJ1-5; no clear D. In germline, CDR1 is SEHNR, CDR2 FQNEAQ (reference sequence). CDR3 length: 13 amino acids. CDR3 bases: TGTACCGGAGGGCGATCGACGGGCCAGCCCCAGCATTTT. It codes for CTGGRSTGQPQHF. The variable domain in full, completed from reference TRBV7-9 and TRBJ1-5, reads DTGVSQNPRHKITKRGQNVTFRCDPISEHNRLYWYRQTLGQGPEFLTYFQNEAQLEKSRLLSDRFSAERPKGSFSTLEIQRTEQGDSAMYLCTGGRSTGQPQHFGDGTRLSIL.

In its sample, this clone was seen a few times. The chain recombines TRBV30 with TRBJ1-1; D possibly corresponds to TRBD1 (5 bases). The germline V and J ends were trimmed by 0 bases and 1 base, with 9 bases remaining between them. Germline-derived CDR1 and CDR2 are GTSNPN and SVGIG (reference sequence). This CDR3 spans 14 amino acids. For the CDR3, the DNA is TGTGCCTGGAGTGTGGGGCAAAAGAACACTGAAGCTTTCTTT. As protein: CAWSVGQKNTEAFF.

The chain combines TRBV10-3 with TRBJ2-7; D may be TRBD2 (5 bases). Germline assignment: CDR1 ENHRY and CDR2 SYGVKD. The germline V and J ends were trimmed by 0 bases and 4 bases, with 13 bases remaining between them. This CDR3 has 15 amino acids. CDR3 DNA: TGTGCCATCAGTGAGTCGAGGGCCTCAATATACGAGCAGTACTTC. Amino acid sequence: CAISESRASIYEQYF.

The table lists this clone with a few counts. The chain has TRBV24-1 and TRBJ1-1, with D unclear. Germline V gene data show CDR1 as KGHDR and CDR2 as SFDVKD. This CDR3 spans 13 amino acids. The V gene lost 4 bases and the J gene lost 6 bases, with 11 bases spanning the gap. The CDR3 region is CATSDLLSSEAFF. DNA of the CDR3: TGTGCCACCAGTGACTTGTTGAGTTCTGAAGCTTTCTTT.

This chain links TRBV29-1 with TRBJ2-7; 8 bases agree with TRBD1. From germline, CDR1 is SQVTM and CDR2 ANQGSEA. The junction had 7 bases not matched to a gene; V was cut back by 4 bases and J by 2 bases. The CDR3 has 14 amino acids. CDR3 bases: TGCAGCGTTGGAAGCCGGACAGGGACCTACGAGCAGTACTTC. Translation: CSVGSRTGTYEQYF.